The 24 T cell receptor beta chains below all came from one sample that was sequenced in a study of lymphopenia after photon versus proton radiotherapy. Using immunoSEQ multiplex PCR, the repertoire was profiled, and TCRdb retains in-frame clones only, with some absent. The repertoire holds 30,000 to 45,000 clones, with 80% to 95% as singletons. The specimen was peripheral blood, collected from a patient treated with photon-based radiotherapy. All receptors derive from a man aged 55 to 70 with cholangiocarcinoma.

V and J are TRBV7-3 and TRBJ2-5; D not certain. CDR1 and CDR2 from the germline V gene are SGHTA and FQGTGA. The ends were cut back, 1 base at V and 2 bases at J, with 8 bases in the middle. The CDR3 is 14 amino acids. The CDR3 spells CASSLSNRQETQYF. DNA of the CDR3: TGTGCCAGCAGCTTAAGTAACAGACAAGAGACCCAGTACTTC.

The chain carries TRBV11-3 and TRBJ2-4; 10 nucleotides line up with TRBD1. The V and J ends lost 4 bases and 6 bases, in that order; junction bases with no gene match: 9. Per the germline V gene, CDR1 is SGHNT and CDR2 is YENEEA. This CDR3 comprises 16 residues. CDR3 in DNA: TGTGCCAGCAGCTCTCCAGACAGGGGGCTAGGAAACATTCAGTACTTC. Amino acids: CASSSPDRGLGNIQYF.

The rearrangement joins TRBV27 to TRBJ2-2, with a tentative D call TRBD1 (6 bases). The CDR3 length is 15 residues. The V and J ends lost 2 bases and 6 bases respectively, with 13 bases between them. In germline, CDR1 is MNHEY, CDR2 SMNVEV (reference sequence). DNA of the CDR3: TGTGCCAGCAGTTTAATACAGGGAAGTCCCGGGGAGCTGTTTTTT. Protein: CASSLIQGSPGELFF.

This chain connects TRBV5-6 to TRBJ2-2; perhaps TRBD2 as D (6 bases). Germline loops: CDR1 SGHDT, CDR2 YYEEEE. This CDR3 has 17 residues. Trimming took 4 bases from V and 4 from J, leaving 20 bases between them. CDR3 loop: CASSPGWGVAATGELFF. CDR3 sequence (DNA): TGTGCCAGCAGCCCCGGGTGGGGTGTAGCGGCCACCGGGGAGCTGTTTTTT.

The chain carries TRBV9 and TRBJ2-7; TRBD2 is a possible D gene (5 bases). The V end lost 4 bases, the J end lost 5 bases, and 16 bases lay between the germline ends. This CDR3 spans 14 amino acids. Germline V gene data show CDR1 as SGDLS and CDR2 as YYNGEE. CDR3 nucleotide sequence: TGTGCCAGCAGCATAGAGCCCTCGCGGGACGAGCAGTACTTC. This translates into CASSIEPSRDEQYF.

The V and J genes are TRBV10-1 and TRBJ2-1, with D perhaps TRBD1 or TRBD2 (6 bases each). CDR1 is WNHNN, CDR2 SYGVQD, per germline (reference sequence). Trimming stripped 2 bases from V and 6 bases from J, with 17 bases between. The CDR3 runs 16 residues. CDR3 residues: CASSERGARRSNEQFF. The CDR3 bases are TGCGCCAGCAGTGAGAGGGGGGCGAGGAGGAGCAATGAGCAGTTCTTC.

This clone appeared a single time. The rearrangement links TRBV10-3 to TRBJ2-7; D may be TRBD1 (5 bases). V gave up 3 bases and J gave up 5 bases, with 14 bases separating them. There are 14 residues in the CDR3. The germline gives CDR1 ENHRY, CDR2 SYGVKD. CDR3 loop: CAISDRGGENEQYF. In DNA form, the CDR3 reads TGTGCCATCAGTGATAGGGGTGGAGAGAACGAGCAGTACTTC.

The gene calls are TRBV6-5 and TRBJ1-6, with D unclear. CDR1 and CDR2 (germline): MNHEY, SVGAGI. Trimming shortened V by 1 base and J by 5 bases, and 0 bases separated the two germline ends. This CDR3 has 12 residues. The CDR3 spells CASSYYNSPLHF. The CDR3 region has the DNA TGTGCCAGCAGTTACTATAATTCACCCCTCCACTTT.

This chain uses TRBV10-3 with TRBJ2-3; 9 nucleotides match TRBD1. Germline lookup yields CDR1 ENHRY and CDR2 SYGVKD. The V and J ends lost 5 bases and 0 bases, in that order; junction bases with no gene match: 3. The CDR3 covers 15 residues. Here the CDR3 reads CAISPGTGSTDTQYF. The DNA of the CDR3 is TGTGCCATCAGTCCCGGGACAGGGAGCACAGATACGCAGTATTTT.

V and J are TRBV6-5 and TRBJ1-2, with TRBD1 as a possible D gene (5 bases). Per germline, CDR1 MNHEY and CDR2 SVGAGI. Trimming took off 6 bases at V and 3 bases at J, with 14 bases between the two ends. CDR3 size: 14 residues. Here the CDR3 DNA reads TGTGCCAGCAGGGATAGGGGCGCTGACTATGGCTACACCTTC. This gives the protein CASRDRGADYGYTF.

The chain has TRBV19 and TRBJ2-1, with TRBD2 matching 12 bases. CDR3 size: 15 residues. Germline CDR1 LNHDA, CDR2 SQIVND (reference sequence). With 4 bases clipped from V and 8 bases from J, the junction kept 6 bases outside the gene matches. In DNA, the CDR3 is TGTGCCAGTAGTACAAGGACTAGCGGGACGCATGAGCAGTTCTTC. Its protein product is CASSTRTSGTHEQFF.

The rearrangement joins TRBV5-5 to TRBJ1-2, with D maybe TRBD1 (6 bases). In germline, CDR1 is SGHKS, CDR2 YYEKEE (reference sequence). This CDR3 comprises 17 residues. V lost 0 bases to trimming and J lost 2 bases, with 17 bases between them. The CDR3 region has the DNA TGTGCCAGCAGCTTGGTGGGACAAGGGACGATCAACTATGGCTACACCTTC. It yields the protein CASSLVGQGTINYGYTF.

In nucleotides, the CDR3 is TGCAGCGTGGGGGACACCGGGTATGGCTACACCTTC. Translation gives CSVGDTGYGYTF. This chain links TRBV29-1 with TRBJ1-2, with a tentative D call TRBD1 (6 bases). V was pared by 6 bases and J by 5 bases, with 13 bases between. The CDR3 loop spans 12 amino acids. Germline values: CDR1 SQVTM, CDR2 ANQGSEA. Full variable domain (rest looked up from reference TRBV29-1 and TRBJ1-2): SAVISQKPSRDICQRGTSLTIQCQVDSQVTMMFWYRQQPGQSLTLIATANQGSEATYESGFVIDKFPISRPNLTFSTLTVSNMSPEDSSIYLCSVGDTGYGYTFGSGTRLTVV.

This rearrangement joins TRBV7-9 to TRBJ1-1, with D perhaps TRBD1 (6 bases). Trimming cost V 8 bases and J 4 bases, with 23 bases left between them. CDR1 and CDR2 (germline): SEHNR, FQNEAQ (reference sequence). The CDR3 runs to 16 residues. The CDR3: CASPKPEQGIRTEAFF. The CDR3 nucleotides read TGTGCCAGCCCGAAGCCGGAGCAGGGGATTCGCACTGAAGCTTTCTTT. The variable domain in full, with the rest retrieved from reference TRBV7-9 and TRBJ1-1, is DTGVSQNPRHKITKRGQNVTFRCDPISEHNRLYWYRQTLGQGPEFLTYFQNEAQLEKSRLLSDRFSAERPKGSFSTLEIQRTEQGDSAMYLCASPKPEQGIRTEAFFGQGTRLTVV.

This chain uses TRBV7-2 with TRBJ2-1; 8 bases map to TRBD2. Germline V gene sequence: CDR1 SGHTA, CDR2 FQGNSA. V lost 0 bases and J lost 9; bases outside the gene matches: 4. The CDR3 contains 14 residues. The CDR3 DNA follows: TGTGCCAGCAGCTTAGCGGGACTAGTGACTGAGCAGTTCTTC. This sequence encodes CASSLAGLVTEQFF.

This clone turned up a few times. The chain couples TRBV5-5 to TRBJ2-3; 10 bases align to TRBD2. The trim removed 0 bases at V and 2 bases at J, leaving 3 bases unmatched. The CDR3 runs to 16 residues. Germline V gene sequence: CDR1 SGHKS, CDR2 YYEKEE (reference sequence). The CDR3 is CASSLGTSGNTDTQYF. In DNA, the CDR3 is TGTGCCAGCAGCTTGGGGACTAGCGGAAACACAGATACGCAGTATTTT.

The gene calls are TRBV10-1 and TRBJ2-2; no reliable D call. Germline lookup yields CDR1 WNHNN and CDR2 SYGVQD (reference sequence). The V end lost 2 bases, the J end lost 4 bases, and 5 bases lay between the germline ends. The CDR3 runs to 13 residues. The CDR3 loop is CASSEQLTGELFF. As DNA, the CDR3 is TGCGCCAGCAGTGAGCAGCTCACCGGGGAGCTGTTTTTT.

The CDR3 loop reads CASGRDRGIQPQHF. The CDR3 coding sequence is TGTGCCAGCGGACGGGACAGGGGGATTCAGCCCCAGCATTTT. The chain combines TRBV2 with TRBJ1-5; 11 nucleotides agree with TRBD1. V was clipped by 8 bases and J by 6 bases; unmatched bases: 6. The CDR3 consists of 14 residues. Germline CDR1 is SNHLY and CDR2 is FYNNEI.

The chain has TRBV5-1 and TRBJ2-3; D could derive from TRBD1 or TRBD2 (5 bases each). V was clipped by 0 bases and J by 3 bases, with 11 bases between them. CDR1 and CDR2 (germline): SGHRS, YFSETQ. The CDR3 length is 15 residues. CDR3 in amino acids: CASSLAGLRTDTQYF. The CDR3 region has the DNA TGCGCCAGCAGCTTGGCGGGGCTTCGAACAGATACGCAGTATTTT.

This chain links TRBV10-3 with TRBJ1-6, with D perhaps matching TRBD1 (5 bases). Germline loops: CDR1 ENHRY, CDR2 SYGVKD. V shed 4 bases and J shed 11 bases, with 15 bases lying between them. The CDR3 extends over 14 amino acids. CDR3 sequence reads: CAISGGDHKAPLHF. The CDR3 DNA follows: TGTGCCATCAGTGGGGGGGACCACAAGGCACCCCTCCACTTT.

The V call is TRBV7-2, the J call TRBJ1-1; 7 bases map to TRBD1. With V trimmed by 2 bases and J by 0 bases, 6 bases remained unmatched. CDR1 is SGHTA and CDR2 is FQGNSA in the germline V gene. The CDR3 consists of 16 residues. Here the CDR3 DNA reads TGTGCCAGCAGCTTATCCAGGGGGTCGATGAACACTGAAGCTTTCTTT. Its translation is CASSLSRGSMNTEAFF. Full variable domain (rest looked up from reference TRBV7-2 and TRBJ1-1): GAGVSQSPSNKVTEKGKDVELRCDPISGHTALYWYRQSLGQGLEFLIYFQGNSAPDKSGLPSDRFSAERTGGSVSTLTIQRTQQEDSAVYLCASSLSRGSMNTEAFFGQGTRLTVV.

This rearrangement joins TRBV28 to TRBJ2-7; D call uncertain. Trimming removed 6 bases at V and 0 bases at J, with 12 bases between. The CDR3 extends over 14 amino acids. From germline, CDR1 is MDHEN and CDR2 SYDVKM. In DNA, the CDR3 is TGTGCCAGCAGCCCTAACTTCAGCTCCTACGAGCAGTACTTC. Encoded protein: CASSPNFSSYEQYF.

This chain connects TRBV5-1 to TRBJ2-2; 7 nucleotides match TRBD2. V lost 2 bases, J lost 2 bases, and 6 bases stayed unmatched. The germline CDR1 and CDR2 sequences are SGHRS and YFSETQ. This CDR3 spans 16 amino acids. CDR3 DNA sequence: TGCGCCAGCAGCTTCACCGGGACTACAAACACCGGGGAGCTGTTTTTT. It yields the protein CASSFTGTTNTGELFF.

This chain joins TRBV7-7 and TRBJ2-2; D ambiguous. V lost 1 base to trimming and J lost 3 bases, with 6 bases between them. The CDR3 covers 14 residues. In germline, CDR1 is SSHAT, CDR2 FNYEAQ (reference sequence). CDR3 amino acids: CASSLGVYTGELFF. The DNA of the CDR3 is TGTGCCAGCAGCTTAGGCGTTTACACCGGGGAGCTGTTTTTT. Full variable domain (rest looked up from reference TRBV7-7 and TRBJ2-2): GAGVSQSPRYKVTKRGQDVTLRCDPISSHATLYWYQQALGQGPEFLTYFNYEAQPDKSGLPSDRFSAERPEGSISTLTIQRTEQRDSAMYRCASSLGVYTGELFFGEGSRLTVL.